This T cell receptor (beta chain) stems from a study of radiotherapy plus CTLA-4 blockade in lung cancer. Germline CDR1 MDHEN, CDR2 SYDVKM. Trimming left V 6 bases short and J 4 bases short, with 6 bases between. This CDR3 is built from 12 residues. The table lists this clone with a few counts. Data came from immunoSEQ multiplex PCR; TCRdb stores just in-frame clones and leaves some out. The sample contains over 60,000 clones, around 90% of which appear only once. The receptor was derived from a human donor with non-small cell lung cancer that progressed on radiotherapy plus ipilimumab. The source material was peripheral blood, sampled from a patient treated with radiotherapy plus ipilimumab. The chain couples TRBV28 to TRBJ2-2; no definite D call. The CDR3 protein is CASSPITGELFF. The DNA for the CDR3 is TGTGCCAGCAGCCCCATCACCGGGGAGCTGTTTTTT. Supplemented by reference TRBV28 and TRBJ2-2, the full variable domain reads DVKVTQSSRYLVKRTGEKVFLECVQDMDHENMFWYRQDPGLGLRLIYFSYDVKMKEKGDIPEGYSVSREKKERFSLILESASTNQTSMYLCASSPITGELFFGEGSRLTVL.